Following are 17 T cell receptor beta chains from one sample sequenced in a study of identical twins. TCRdb reprocessed the 5' RACE reads via MiXCR and lists one record per CDR3 protein. The table lists hundreds of thousands of distinct CDR3 sequences, about 7.1% of them singletons. These records were also assigned to another study, of yellow fever vaccine responses in identical twins.

Sequencing was carried out using PBMCs. These receptors were obtained from a woman between 18 and 29 years old in good health.

This clonotype came up many times. The V and J genes are TRBV20-1 and TRBJ2-2; no clear D. The CDR3 length is 13 residues. Looked up from germline, CDR1 is DFQATT and CDR2 is SNEGSKA (reference sequence). Trimming took 3 bases from V and 7 from J, leaving 12 bases between them. The CDR3 reads CSARVIVDGELFF. The CDR3 nucleotides are TGCAGTGCTAGGGTCATCGTTGACGGGGAGCTGTTTTTT.

This clonotype appeared many times. The V and J genes are TRBV28 and TRBJ2-7, with 7 bases fitting TRBD2. Germline CDR1 is MDHEN and CDR2 is SYDVKM. The CDR3 consists of 14 residues. The V segment lost 8 bases and the J segment 0 bases; nucleotides outside the gene matches: 7. For the CDR3, the DNA is TGTGCCAGCGCGTTCGGGGGGAGCTCCTACGAGCAGTACTTC. Translating gives CASAFGGSSYEQYF.

The V call is TRBV28, the J call TRBJ2-1, with 9 bases lining up with TRBD1. The CDR3 contains 17 residues. The germline CDR1 and CDR2 sequences are MDHEN and SYDVKM. V was clipped by 4 bases and J by 6 bases; unmatched bases: 13. CDR3 DNA sequence: TGTGCCAGCAGTTCTTGGACGGGACAGGGCTGGGGCAATGAGCAGTTCTTC. Its protein is CASSSWTGQGWGNEQFF.

The chain is built from TRBV9 and TRBJ2-3, with 11 bases that match TRBD2. The CDR3 runs to 16 residues. The V segment lost 0 bases and the J segment 6 bases; nucleotides outside the gene matches: 6. CDR1 is SGDLS and CDR2 is YYNGEE in the germline V gene. The CDR3 DNA follows: TGTGCCAGCAGCGTAGTAGCTAGCGGGAGGTTGGATACGCAGTATTTT. As protein: CASSVVASGRLDTQYF.

V and J are TRBV7-2 and TRBJ2-5, with D perhaps being TRBD1 or TRBD2 (5 bases each). The CDR3 spans 13 residues. Germline-derived CDR1 and CDR2 are SGHTA and FQGNSA. V lost 5 bases, J lost 9 bases, and 16 bases lay in between. Here the CDR3 DNA reads TGTGCCAGCAGCCTACGGGGTAGGGGAGCCCAGTACTTC. Translating it yields CASSLRGRGAQYF.

The chain combines TRBV14 with TRBJ2-7; D is ambiguous. The V end was cut by 0 bases, the J end by 3 bases, with 9 bases between. This CDR3 comprises 14 residues. The germline CDR1 and CDR2 sequences are SGHDN and FVKESK. The DNA of the CDR3 is TGTGCCAGCAGCCAAGATCTTGGCTACTACGAGCAGTACTTC. Translation gives CASSQDLGYYEQYF.

The V and J genes are TRBV29-1 and TRBJ2-1; D remains unclear. V lost 1 base to trimming and J lost 3 bases, with 16 bases between them. CDR3 size: 16 residues. Germline CDR1 SQVTM, CDR2 ANQGSEA. The CDR3 region has the DNA TGCAGCGTTGAAGGGTTTAGGCAGGCGAACTACAATGAGCAGTTCTTC. Translated, it gives CSVEGFRQANYNEQFF.

This clonotype has a count of ten or more. A read error may account for a junction end that differs from germline. The V call is TRBV5-1, the J call TRBJ2-7, with unresolved D. There are 14 residues in the CDR3. From germline, CDR1 is SGHRS and CDR2 YFSETQ. The CDR3, as DNA: TGTGCCAGCAGCTTAGTCGGTGGGTCCTACGAGCAGTACTTC. It codes for CASSLVGGSYEQYF. The full variable domain, its missing parts supplied by reference TRBV5-1 and TRBJ2-7, is KAGVTQTPRYLIKTRGQQVTLSCSPISGHRSVSWYQQTPGQGLQFLFEYFSETQRNKGNFPGRFSGRQFSNSRSEMNVSTLELGDSALYLCASSLVGGSYEQYFGPGTRLTVT.

This rearrangement joins TRBV12-3 or TRBV12-4 to TRBJ2-3; no reliable D call. V lost 1 base to trimming and J lost 2 bases, with 10 bases between them. The CDR3 is 15 amino acids. The CDR3 DNA reads TGTGCCAGCAGTTTAGAGGGAATCCCCACAGATACGCAGTATTTT. Protein: CASSLEGIPTDTQYF.

This clonotype has a count of ten or more. This chain joins TRBV6-1 and TRBJ2-5; TRBD1 matches 9 bases. This CDR3 has 15 amino acids. Germline trimming cut 0 bases from V and 6 bases from J; bases unmatched to any gene: 5. Germline CDR1 and CDR2: MNHNS and SASEGT. The CDR3 is CASSEAGTGLKTQYF. CDR3 sequence (DNA): TGTGCCAGCAGTGAAGCGGGGACAGGGCTAAAGACCCAGTACTTC.

This clonotype has more than one count but fewer than ten. The V and J genes are TRBV5-1 and TRBJ1-1; D is possibly TRBD1 (5 bases). The length of the CDR3 is 15 residues. V was pared by 4 bases and J by 1 base, with 14 bases between. Germline V gene data show CDR1 as SGHRS and CDR2 as YFSETQ. This chain's CDR3 is CASSPSGLGNTEAFF. CDR3 DNA: TGCGCCAGCAGCCCATCGGGACTCGGGAACACTGAAGCTTTCTTT.

This clonotype was seen a single time. This sequence joins TRBV18 and TRBJ2-7, with D unresolved. The CDR3 covers 15 residues. The V end lost 2 bases, the J end lost 2 bases, and 13 bases lay between the germline ends. Germline values: CDR1 KGHSH, CDR2 LQKENI. The CDR3 region has the DNA TGTGCCAGCTCACCAGGGTACAGTGTAGCCTACGAGCAGTACGTC. It specifies CASSPGYSVAYEQYV.

The chain has TRBV7-7 and TRBJ2-5; D possibly corresponds to TRBD2 (6 bases). CDR1 and CDR2 (germline): SSHAT, FNYEAQ (reference sequence). The V end lost 5 bases, the J end lost 5 bases, and 18 bases lay between the germline ends. The CDR3 covers 15 residues. CDR3 in amino acids: CASSMRLGDSETQYF. In nucleotides, the CDR3 is TGTGCCAGCAGCATGAGACTAGGAGATTCGGAGACCCAGTACTTC.

The chain combines TRBV28 with TRBJ1-5; no definite D call. The V and J ends lost 9 bases and 1 base respectively, with 16 bases between them. In germline, CDR1 is MDHEN, CDR2 SYDVKM. The CDR3 runs to 15 residues. CDR3 in DNA: TGTGCCAGTATTAAGGGAGGGTCGAGCAATCAGCCCCAGCATTTT. Its translation is CASIKGGSSNQPQHF.

This clonotype was recorded a few times. The rearrangement links TRBV28 to TRBJ2-7; D possibly uses TRBD1 or TRBD2 (5 bases each). The CDR3 covers 12 residues. V lost 10 bases and J 3 bases, leaving 13 bases between the germline ends. Per the germline V gene, CDR1 is MDHEN and CDR2 is SYDVKM. This CDR3 reads CATMGPSYEQYV. The CDR3, as DNA: TGTGCCACCATGGGACCGAGCTACGAGCAGTACGTC.

This clonotype has ten or more counts. This chain connects TRBV6-2 or TRBV6-3 to TRBJ1-1, with TRBD1 as a possible D gene (6 bases). CDR3 length equals 12 residues. Trimming took 7 bases from V and 6 from J, leaving 12 bases between them. CDR1 and CDR2 (germline): MNHEY, SVGEGT. CDR3 nucleotides: TGTGCCAGCAAGCAGGGGTGGTCTGAAGCTTTCTTT. Its protein is CASKQGWSEAFF.

This clonotype was recorded a few times. The chain recombines TRBV3-1 with TRBJ2-1, with 9 bases matching TRBD2. CDR1 is LGHDT, CDR2 YNNKEL, per germline (reference sequence). V lost 5 bases and J lost 5; bases outside the gene matches: 7. This CDR3 comprises 15 residues. In DNA form, the CDR3 reads TGTGCCAGCAGCGCGATAGCGGGAGTAGACAATGAGCAGTTCTTC. Amino acid sequence: CASSAIAGVDNEQFF.